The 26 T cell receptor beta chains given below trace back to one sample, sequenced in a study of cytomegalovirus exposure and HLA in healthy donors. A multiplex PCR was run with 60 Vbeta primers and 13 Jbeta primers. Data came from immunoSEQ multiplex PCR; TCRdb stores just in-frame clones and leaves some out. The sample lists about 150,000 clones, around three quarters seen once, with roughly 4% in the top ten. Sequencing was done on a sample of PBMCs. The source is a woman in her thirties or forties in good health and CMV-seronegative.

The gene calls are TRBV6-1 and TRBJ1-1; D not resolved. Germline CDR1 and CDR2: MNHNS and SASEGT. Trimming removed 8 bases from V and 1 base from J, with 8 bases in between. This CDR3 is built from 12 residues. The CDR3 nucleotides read TGTGCCAGCGGACGGGGGAACACTGAAGCTTTCTTT. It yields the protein CASGRGNTEAFF.

The CDR3 DNA follows: TGTGCCAGCAGTGAAACCGGGACAGGGGGCTACGAGCAGTACTTC. Amino acid sequence: CASSETGTGGYEQYF. This chain connects TRBV6-1 to TRBJ2-7; 11 nucleotides agree with TRBD1. Per germline, CDR1 MNHNS and CDR2 SASEGT. Unmatched junction bases numbered 3, after V lost 2 bases and J lost 3 bases. The CDR3 loop spans 15 amino acids.

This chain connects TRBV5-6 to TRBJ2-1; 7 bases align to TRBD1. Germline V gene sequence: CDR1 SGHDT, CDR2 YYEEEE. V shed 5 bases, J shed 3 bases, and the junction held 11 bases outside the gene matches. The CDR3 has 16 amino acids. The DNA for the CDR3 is TGTGCCAGCAGTTTTACGGGACAGAGATTCTACAATGAGCAGTTCTTC. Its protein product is CASSFTGQRFYNEQFF.

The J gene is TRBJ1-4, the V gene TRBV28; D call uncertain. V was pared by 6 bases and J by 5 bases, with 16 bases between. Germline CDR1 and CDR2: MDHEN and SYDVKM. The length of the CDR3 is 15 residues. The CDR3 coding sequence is TGTGCCAGCAGCCAAGCGGGGTTACTCAATGAAAAACTGTTTTTT. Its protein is CASSQAGLLNEKLFF. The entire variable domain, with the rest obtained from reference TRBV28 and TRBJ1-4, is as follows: DVKVTQSSRYLVKRTGEKVFLECVQDMDHENMFWYRQDPGLGLRLIYFSYDVKMKEKGDIPEGYSVSREKKERFSLILESASTNQTSMYLCASSQAGLLNEKLFFGSGTQLSVL.

CDR3 in amino acids: CASSPSGTGAEQYF. CDR3 coding DNA: TGTGCCAGCAGTCCATCCGGGACAGGGGCCGAGCAGTACTTC. This chain links TRBV27 with TRBJ2-7, with 10 positions matching TRBD1. Germline V gives CDR1 MNHEY, CDR2 SMNVEV (reference sequence). The ends lost 5 bases at V and 6 bases at J; junction bases unmatched: 7. CDR3 length: 14 amino acids.

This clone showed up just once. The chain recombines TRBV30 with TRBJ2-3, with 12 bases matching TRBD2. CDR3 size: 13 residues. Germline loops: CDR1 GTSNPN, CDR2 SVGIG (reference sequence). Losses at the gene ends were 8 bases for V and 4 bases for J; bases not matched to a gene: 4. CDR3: CAAGLAGADTQYF. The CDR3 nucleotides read TGTGCCGCGGGACTAGCGGGCGCAGATACGCAGTATTTT.

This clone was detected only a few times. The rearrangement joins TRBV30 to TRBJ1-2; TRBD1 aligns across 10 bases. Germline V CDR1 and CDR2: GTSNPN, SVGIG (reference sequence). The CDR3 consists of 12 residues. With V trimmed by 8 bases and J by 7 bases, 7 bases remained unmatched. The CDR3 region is CAARTGGLGYTF. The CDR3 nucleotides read TGTGCCGCTAGGACAGGGGGACTTGGCTACACCTTC.

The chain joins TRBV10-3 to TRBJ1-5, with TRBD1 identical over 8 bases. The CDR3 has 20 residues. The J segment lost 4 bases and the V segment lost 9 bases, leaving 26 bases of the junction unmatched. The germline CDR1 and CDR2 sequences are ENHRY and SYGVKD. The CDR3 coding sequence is TGTGCCATGGGTGCCGGGGCCTCCGTTCCGACAGGGGATGAAAATCAGCCCCAGCATTTT. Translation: CAMGAGASVPTGDENQPQHF.

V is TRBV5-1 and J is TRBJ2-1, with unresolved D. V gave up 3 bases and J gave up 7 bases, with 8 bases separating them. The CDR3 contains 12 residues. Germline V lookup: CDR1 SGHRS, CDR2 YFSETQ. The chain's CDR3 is CASSWSRNEQFF. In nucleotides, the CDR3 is TGCGCCAGCAGCTGGTCCAGGAATGAGCAGTTCTTC.

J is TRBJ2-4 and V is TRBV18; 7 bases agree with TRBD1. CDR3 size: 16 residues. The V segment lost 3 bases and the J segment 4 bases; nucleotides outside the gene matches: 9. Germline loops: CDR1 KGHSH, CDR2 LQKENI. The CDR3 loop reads CASSPNRGPGKNIQYF. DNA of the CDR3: TGTGCCAGCTCACCTAACAGGGGCCCTGGGAAAAACATTCAGTACTTC.

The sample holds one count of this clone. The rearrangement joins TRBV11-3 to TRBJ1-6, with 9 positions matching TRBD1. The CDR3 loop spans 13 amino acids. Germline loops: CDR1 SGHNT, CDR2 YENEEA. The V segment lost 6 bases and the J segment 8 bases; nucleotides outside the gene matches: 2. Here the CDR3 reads CASSTGGDSPLHF. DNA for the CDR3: TGTGCCAGCAGTACAGGGGGCGATTCACCCCTCCACTTT.

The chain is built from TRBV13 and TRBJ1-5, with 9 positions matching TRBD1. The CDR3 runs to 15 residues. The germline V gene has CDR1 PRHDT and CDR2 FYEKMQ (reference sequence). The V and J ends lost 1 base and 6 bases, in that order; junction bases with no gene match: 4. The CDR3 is CASSLDRGPSQPQHF. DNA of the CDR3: TGTGCCAGCAGCTTAGACAGGGGGCCTAGTCAGCCCCAGCATTTT.

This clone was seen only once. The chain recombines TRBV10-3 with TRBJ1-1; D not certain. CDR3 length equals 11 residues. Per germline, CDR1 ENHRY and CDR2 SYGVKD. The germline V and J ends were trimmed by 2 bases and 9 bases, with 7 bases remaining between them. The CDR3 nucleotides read TGTGCCATCAGTGAGGGCAGGCAAGCTTTCTTT. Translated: CAISEGRQAFF.

CDR3 protein: CASSPGTVDNEQFF. CDR3 DNA: TGTGCCAGCAGCCCGGGGACAGTCGACAATGAGCAGTTCTTC. The chain joins TRBV7-9 to TRBJ2-1; TRBD1 matches at 7 bases. Germline V gene lookup returns CDR1 SEHNR and CDR2 FQNEAQ (reference sequence). There are 14 residues in the CDR3. V lost 5 bases to trimming and J lost 5 bases; unmatched junction nucleotides: 6. Supplemented by reference TRBV7-9 and TRBJ2-1, the full variable domain reads DTGVSQNPRHKITKRGQNVTFRCDPISEHNRLYWYRQTLGQGPEFLTYFQNEAQLEKSRLLSDRFSAERPKGSFSTLEIQRTEQGDSAMYLCASSPGTVDNEQFFGPGTRLTVL.

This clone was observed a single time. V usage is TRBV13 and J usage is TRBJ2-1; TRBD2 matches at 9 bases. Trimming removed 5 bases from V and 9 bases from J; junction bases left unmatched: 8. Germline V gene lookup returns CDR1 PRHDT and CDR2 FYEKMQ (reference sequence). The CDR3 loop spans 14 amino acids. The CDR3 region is CASSTRTSEGEQFF. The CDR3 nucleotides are TGTGCCAGCAGCACTAGGACTAGCGAAGGTGAGCAGTTCTTC. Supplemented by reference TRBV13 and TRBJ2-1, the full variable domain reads AAGVIQSPRHLIKEKRETATLKCYPIPRHDTVYWYQQGPGQDPQFLISFYEKMQSDKGSIPDRFSAQQFSDYHSELNMSSLELGDSALYFCASSTRTSEGEQFFGPGTRLTVL.

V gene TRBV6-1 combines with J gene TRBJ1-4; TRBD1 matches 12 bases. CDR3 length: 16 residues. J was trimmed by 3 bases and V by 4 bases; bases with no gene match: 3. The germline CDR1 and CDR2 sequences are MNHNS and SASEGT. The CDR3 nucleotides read TGTGCCAGCAGTGGGGACAGGGGGCGGTCTAATGAAAAACTGTTTTTT. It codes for CASSGDRGRSNEKLFF.

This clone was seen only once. CDR3 in DNA: TGTGCCAGCAGCTCGGACAGGGCTCTTGTGGGCTACACCTTC. Translating it yields CASSSDRALVGYTF. The chain links TRBV5-4 to TRBJ1-2, with TRBD1 matching over 8 bases. The CDR3 contains 14 residues. V lost 3 bases, J lost 8 bases, and 9 bases stayed unmatched. CDR1 and CDR2 (germline): SGHNT, YYREEE (reference sequence).

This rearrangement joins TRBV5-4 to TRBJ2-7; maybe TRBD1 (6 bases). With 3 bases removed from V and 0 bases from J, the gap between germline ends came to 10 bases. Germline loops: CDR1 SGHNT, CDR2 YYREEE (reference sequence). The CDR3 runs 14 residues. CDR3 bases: TGTGCCAGCAGCTCCCCGACAGGCTCCTACGAGCAGTACTTC. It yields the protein CASSSPTGSYEQYF.

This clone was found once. The DNA for the CDR3 is TGTGCCGGACCAACCCCCTACAGCGAGGGCTACAATGAGCAGTTCTTC. It encodes CAGPTPYSEGYNEQFF. This sequence joins TRBV6-4 and TRBJ2-1; tentatively, D is TRBD2 (5 bases). CDR3 size: 16 residues. V lost 11 bases and J lost 3, with 23 bases in between. Germline V gives CDR1 MRHNA, CDR2 SNTAGT.

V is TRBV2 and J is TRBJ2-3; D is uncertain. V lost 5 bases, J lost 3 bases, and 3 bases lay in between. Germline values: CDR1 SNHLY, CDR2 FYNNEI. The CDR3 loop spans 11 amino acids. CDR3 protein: CASSQTDTQYF. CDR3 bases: TGTGCCAGCAGTCAAACAGATACGCAGTATTTT.

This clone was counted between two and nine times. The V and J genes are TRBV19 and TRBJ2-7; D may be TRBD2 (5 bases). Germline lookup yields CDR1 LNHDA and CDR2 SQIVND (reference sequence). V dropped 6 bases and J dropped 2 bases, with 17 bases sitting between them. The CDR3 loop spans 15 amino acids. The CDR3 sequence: CASSTGLWGTYEQYF. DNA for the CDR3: TGTGCCAGTAGCACCGGACTCTGGGGAACCTACGAGCAGTACTTC. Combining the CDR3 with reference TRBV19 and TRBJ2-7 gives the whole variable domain DGGITQSPKYLFRKEGQNVTLSCEQNLNHDAMYWYRQDPGQGLRLIYYSQIVNDFQKGDIAEGYSVSREKKESFPLTVTSAQKNPTAFYLCASSTGLWGTYEQYFGPGTRLTVT.

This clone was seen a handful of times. The CDR3 reads CASSEQFNEKLFF. CDR3 sequence (DNA): TGTGCCAGTAGTGAACAGTTTAATGAAAAACTGTTTTTT. The rearrangement uses TRBV19 and TRBJ1-4; unclear D gene. Trimming left V 5 bases short and J 4 bases short, with 8 bases between. The CDR3 runs 13 residues. The V gene's germline CDR1 is LNHDA and CDR2 SQIVND (reference sequence).

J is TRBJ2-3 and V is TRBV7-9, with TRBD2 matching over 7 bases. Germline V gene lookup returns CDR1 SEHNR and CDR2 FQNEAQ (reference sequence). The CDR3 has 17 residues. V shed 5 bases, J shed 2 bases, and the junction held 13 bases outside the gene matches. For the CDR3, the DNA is TGTGCCAGCAGCCCTAATCGCCTAGCGGCCAACACAGATACGCAGTATTTT. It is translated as CASSPNRLAANTDTQYF.

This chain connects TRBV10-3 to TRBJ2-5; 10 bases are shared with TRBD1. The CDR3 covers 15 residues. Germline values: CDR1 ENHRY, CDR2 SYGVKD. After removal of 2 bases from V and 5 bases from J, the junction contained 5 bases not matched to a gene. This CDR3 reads CAISEGGQGKETQYF. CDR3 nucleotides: TGTGCCATCAGTGAGGGGGGACAGGGGAAGGAGACCCAGTACTTC.

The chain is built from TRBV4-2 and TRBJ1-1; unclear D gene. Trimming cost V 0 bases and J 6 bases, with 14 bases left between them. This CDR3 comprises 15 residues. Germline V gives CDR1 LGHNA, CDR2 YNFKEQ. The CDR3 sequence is CASSQDVLTSPEAFF. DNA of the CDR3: TGTGCCAGCAGCCAAGATGTTTTGACATCTCCTGAAGCTTTCTTT.

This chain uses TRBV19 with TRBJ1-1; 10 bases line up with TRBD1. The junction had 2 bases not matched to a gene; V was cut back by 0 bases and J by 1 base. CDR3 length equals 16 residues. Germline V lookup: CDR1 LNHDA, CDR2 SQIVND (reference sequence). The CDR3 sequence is CASSIEGDRGNTEAFF. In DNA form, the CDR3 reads TGTGCCAGTAGTATAGAGGGGGACAGGGGGAACACTGAAGCTTTCTTT.